This T cell receptor (beta chain) derives from a study of blood T cell repertoires in COVID-19. Study as a whole: There were acute and convalescent COVID-19 samples, and they came from the United States, Italy and Spain. Sample material is recorded as cDNA or gDNA derived from T cells, B-cell-depleted T cells, or PBMCs.

Under the authors' procedure: Estimation of nucleated cell counts was performed using reference gene primer amplification. Method: immunoSEQ multiplex PCR; TCRdb's copy keeps in-frame clones and lacks some. V, J and clone size are taken as reported in that table, and D and trimming were inferred from the DNA itself. The sample yields 250,000 or so clones, around 93% seen once. In germline, CDR1 is DFQATT, CDR2 SNEGSKA (reference sequence). The CDR3 has 11 residues. Recruitment covered about 25 US areas and drew participants whose ages spanned roughly 18 to 100 years. The table lists this clone with a count of one.

The TCR originated in a human donor in a cohort exposed to, infected with or recovered from COVID-19 (not recorded which). The donor label of this sample is uncertain. Material: PBMCs or T cells enriched from blood (not recorded which). The rearrangement uses TRBV20-1 and TRBJ2-3, with TRBD2 as a possible D gene (6 bases). The CDR3 bases are TGCAGGTGGGGGGGCACAGATACGCAGTATTTT. Protein product: CRWGGTDTQYF.